Below, one T cell receptor beta chain is given with its context. This record belongs to a study of T cells in Graves' hyperthyroidism and ophthalmopathy. Disease duration was under 3 months in the ophthalmopathy patients, who also had a Clinical Activity Score of at least 3 and a NOSPECS grade of at least 4. Using 10 ml of fresh peripheral blood, PBMCs were prepared. Amplified TCR beta CDR3 regions came from RNA transcripts. Initially, a first-round RT-PCR of the TCR CDR3 employed the HTBI primer set. TCRdb independently ran MiXCR on the multiplex PCR reads; one entry per CDR3 protein. The repertoire includes roughly 280,000 distinct CDR3 sequences, approximately 23% of them detected once, and around 64% sits in the top ten. J gave up 4 bases and V 9 bases, and 18 bases lay outside the gene matches. This CDR3 is 17 amino acids long. From germline, CDR1 is SGHVS and CDR2 FQNEAQ.

The chain employs TRBV7-8 and TRBJ2-7; 10 bases align to TRBD1. The sequence was obtained from a man aged 25-40 years with Graves' ophthalmopathy. Sequencing input: blood. Here the CDR3 DNA reads TGTGCCAGAGAGGTTGCTCTAGGGACAGGGGATCTGTACGAGCAGTACTTC. It encodes CAREVALGTGDLYEQYF.